These T cell receptor beta chains were read from a single sample in a study of T cells after yellow fever vaccination. In TCRdb, the 5' RACE reads were re-called with MiXCR into one record per CDR3 protein. This table has about 340,000 distinct CDR3 sequences, 9.5% to 15% appearing once. The specimen was CD4+ T cells sorted from PBMCs, collected 15 days after the yellow fever booster vaccination. Source of these receptors: a man in his late teens or twenties who received the YFV17D yellow fever vaccine. Both conserved end residues are part of each CDR3. The D gene is left open where the match is weak. Not all rows give a size; the values are once, few, many and, for expanded clones, a class.

V	D	J	size	CDR3	DNA
TRBV5-1	-	TRBJ1-2	-	CASSLGQDGYGYTF	TGCGCCAGCAGCTTGGGGCAGGACGGCTATGGCTACACCTTC
TRBV2	-	TRBJ2-2	few	CASSKPGELFF	TGTGCCAGCAGTAAACCGGGGGAGCTGTTTTTT
TRBV10-1	-	TRBJ1-2	many	CASSGQTNYGYTF	TGCGCCAGCAGTGGACAGACCAACTATGGCTACACCTTC
TRBV2	TRBD2	TRBJ2-2	-	CASNVAGVNTGELFF	TGTGCCAGCAACGTAGCGGGGGTCAACACCGGGGAGCTGTTTTTT
TRBV30	-	TRBJ2-1	-	CAWSAPTAPEFF	TGTGCCTGGAGTGCCCCAACTGCGCCCGAGTTCTTC
TRBV18	TRBD1	TRBJ1-4	few	CASSPVTGDEKLFF	TGTGCCAGCTCACCAGTAACAGGGGATGAAAAACTGTTTTTT
TRBV2	TRBD1	TRBJ1-1	many	CASMPAGGWTEAFF	TGTGCCAGCATGCCCGCAGGGGGCTGGACTGAAGCTTTCTTT
TRBV5-1	TRBD1	TRBJ1-1	-	CASSDRGHGFF	TGCGCCAGCAGTGACAGGGGGCACGGTTTCTTT
TRBV7-2	-	TRBJ2-1	few	CASSLAQGSYNEQFF	TGTGCCAGCAGCTTAGCGCAGGGGTCCTACAATGAGCAGTTCTTC
TRBV27	-	TRBJ1-1	-	CASRGSLNTEAFF	TGTGCCAGCCGAGGGTCTCTGAACACTGAAGCTTTCTTT
TRBV28	TRBD2	TRBJ2-3	many	CASSSGRRGVTDTQYF	TGTGCCAGCAGTTCCGGAAGGCGGGGGGTTACAGATACGCAGTATTTT
TRBV9	-	TRBJ2-3	many	CASSVGAGSGDTQYF	TGTGCCAGCAGCGTAGGGGCGGGGTCCGGAGATACGCAGTATTTT
TRBV4-3	-	TRBJ2-6	few	CASSSWGRGSSGANVLTF	TGCGCCAGCAGCTCCTGGGGCAGGGGCTCCTCTGGGGCCAACGTCCTGACTTTC
TRBV12-5	-	TRBJ1-5	-	CASGLVKGLREVQPQHF	TGTGCTAGTGGTTTGGTAAAGGGACTTCGGGAGGTCCAGCCCCAGCATTTT
TRBV5-5	-	TRBJ2-4	-	CASSLTGSKNIQYF	TGTGCCAGCAGCTTGACAGGGTCCAAAAACATTCAGTACTTC
TRBV20-1	-	TRBJ2-7	-	CSARDSISYEQYF	TGCAGTGCTCGGGACTCCATCTCCTACGAGCAGTACTTC
TRBV5-1	TRBD1	TRBJ1-4	few	CASSPTIGQGNEKLFF	TGCGCCAGCAGCCCCACGATAGGACAGGGTAATGAAAAACTGTTTTTT
TRBV7-2	-	TRBJ2-7	many	CASSPTFASYEQYF	TGTGCCAGCAGCCCCACTTTTGCTTCCTACGAGCAGTACTTC
TRBV6-2/TRBV6-3	TRBD1	TRBJ2-2	-	CASSGQVLNTGELFF	TGTGCCAGCAGTGGACAGGTACTCAACACCGGGGAGCTGTTTTTT
TRBV4-1	-	TRBJ1-4	-	CASSQVRVGEKLFF	TGCGCCAGCAGCCAAGTCAGGGTAGGGGAAAAACTGTTTTTT
TRBV4-2	TRBD1	TRBJ1-2	few	CASSQDILRQGAHGYTF	TGTGCCAGCAGCCAAGATATTCTGCGACAGGGGGCCCATGGCTACACCTTC
TRBV7-9	-	TRBJ2-7	-	CASSPTFWASGRYEQYF	TGTGCCAGCAGCCCCACGTTTTGGGCGAGTGGTCGGTACGAGCAGTACTTC